One sample yielded the 17 T cell receptor beta chains listed below, sequenced in a study. TCRdb passed the RT-PCR reads through MiXCR, listing each CDR3 protein once. This repertoire shows a few hundred distinct CDR3 sequences, around 81% found once; its top ten account for 11%. Sequencing was carried out using memory CD4+ T cells from salivary gland. The receptors come from a female donor with primary Sjogren's syndrome.

For this clonotype: A library made for alpha chains picked up this beta chain off target, so its size means little. This chain uses TRBV5-1 with TRBJ1-1; 7 bases map to TRBD1. CDR1 is SGHRS, CDR2 YFSETQ, per germline. This CDR3 region has 14 residues. The V gene end was trimmed by 4 bases and the J gene end by 5 bases; junction bases not matched to a gene: 8. The CDR3 nucleotides read TGCGCCAGCAGCCCGGCTACAGGGGTAACTGAAGCTTTCTTT. Residues: CASSPATGVTEAFF.

As for this clonotype: In a library made to pick up alpha chains, this beta chain is a stray read with a size that means little. V is TRBV29-1 and J is TRBJ1-1, with D tentatively TRBD1 (6 bases). Trimming shortened V by 8 bases and J by 6 bases, and 19 bases separated the two germline ends. Germline V gives CDR1 SQVTM, CDR2 ANQGSEA. This CDR3 has 13 residues. The CDR3 DNA reads as TGCAGCAACCGACAGGCCGGGGGCGCTGAAGCTTTCTTT. Its translation is CSNRQAGGAEAFF.

A word on this clonotype: Within a library made for alpha chains, this beta chain is off target, and its count is uninformative. This chain joins TRBV20-1 and TRBJ1-6; D unclear. Germline CDR1 is DFQATT and CDR2 is SNEGSKA (reference sequence). The V end lost 4 bases, the J end lost 4 bases, and 5 bases lay between the germline ends. The CDR3 covers 12 residues. The CDR3, as DNA: TGCAGTGCTATGGTTTATAATTCACCCCTCCACTTT. Amino acids: CSAMVYNSPLHF.

Concerning this clonotype itself: This beta chain turned up in a library designed for alpha chains; as an off-target read, its abundance says little. This chain's CDR3 is CASSIAGPTYEQYF. In DNA, the CDR3 is TGCGCCAGCAGCATAGCGGGACCCACCTACGAGCAGTACTTC. The V and J genes are TRBV5-1 and TRBJ2-7; TRBD2 aligns across 8 bases. The J segment lost 2 bases and the V segment lost 4 bases, leaving 5 bases of the junction unmatched. The CDR3 covers 14 residues. Germline assignment: CDR1 SGHRS and CDR2 YFSETQ.

Note on this clonotype: This beta chain turned up in a library designed for alpha chains; as an off-target read, its abundance says little. The chain links TRBV20-1 to TRBJ2-3; a possible D gene is TRBD2 (7 bases). The V gene lost 5 bases and the J gene lost 7 bases, with 19 bases spanning the gap. The CDR3 has 14 residues. Germline V gene data show CDR1 as DFQATT and CDR2 as SNEGSKA (reference sequence). CDR3 sequence reads: CSARRGGVYNTQYF. In DNA form, the CDR3 reads TGCAGTGCTCGGAGGGGGGGGGTTTATAATACGCAGTATTTT.

This clonotype has a handful of counts. The library was prepared for alpha chains; this beta chain is a stray read, so its frequency means little. V gene TRBV20-1 combines with J gene TRBJ2-2; the D gene is possibly TRBD2 (5 bases). V was trimmed by 5 bases and J by 6 bases, leaving 10 bases between them. CDR3 length equals 12 residues. Per the germline V gene, CDR1 is DFQATT and CDR2 is SNEGSKA (reference sequence). The CDR3 spells CSAPRDAGELFF. CDR3 in DNA: TGCAGTGCTCCCCGGGATGCCGGGGAGCTGTTTTTT.

With respect to this clonotype: Since it is a stray read in a library aimed at alpha chains, this beta chain has a size that is not meaningful. The V call is TRBV6-2 or TRBV6-3, the J call TRBJ2-3; 7 bases agree with TRBD2. Germline V lookup: CDR1 MNHEY, CDR2 SVGEGT. CDR3 length: 13 residues. The J segment lost 6 bases and the V segment lost 7 bases, leaving 7 bases of the junction unmatched. CDR3 amino acids: CASTLLLADTQYF. In DNA form, the CDR3 reads TGTGCCAGCACCTTATTACTAGCGGATACGCAGTATTTT.

A word on this clonotype: This beta chain is a stray sequence in a library constructed for alpha chains; its clone size is not meaningful. This chain uses TRBV11-2 with TRBJ2-3, with D hard to call. V lost 4 bases to trimming and J lost 5 bases, with 4 bases between them. This CDR3 has 11 amino acids. Germline assignment: CDR1 SGHAT and CDR2 FQNNGV. As DNA, the CDR3 is TGTGCCAGCAGCTACAAAGATACGCAGTATTTT. The encoded protein is CASSYKDTQYF.

A remark on this clonotype: With the library built for alpha chains, this beta chain is off target and its frequency is not meaningful. The V gene is TRBV7-6, the J gene TRBJ2-5; no clear D gene. This CDR3 comprises 13 residues. Between the trimmed V and J ends, which lost 4 bases and 2 bases, there was a span of 8 bases. CDR1 SGHVS and CDR2 FNYEAQ come from the germline V gene. This chain's CDR3 is CASSSQPQETQYF. The CDR3 DNA follows: TGTGCCAGCAGCTCCCAACCTCAAGAGACCCAGTACTTC.

The count of this clonotype is one. For a library built for alpha chains, this beta chain is a stray read; little rests on its size. V is TRBV29-1 and J is TRBJ2-1, with TRBD1 as a possible D gene (5 bases). The V end was cut by 8 bases, the J end by 2 bases, with 13 bases between. CDR3 size: 13 residues. The germline V gene encodes CDR1 SQVTM and CDR2 ANQGSEA. The chain's CDR3 is CSLKRGPYNEQFF. The DNA of the CDR3 is TGCAGCCTCAAAAGGGGCCCCTACAATGAGCAGTTCTTC.

About this clonotype itself: This beta chain is an off-target read within a library intended for alpha chains, so its frequency means little. The chain carries TRBV6-1 and TRBJ2-7; D may be TRBD2 (5 bases). This CDR3 has 14 residues. Trimming shortened V by 5 bases and J by 2 bases, and 13 bases separated the two germline ends. Germline values: CDR1 MNHNS, CDR2 SASEGT. CDR3: CASSTDGETYEQYV. The CDR3 coding sequence is TGTGCCAGCAGTACAGACGGGGAGACCTACGAGCAGTACGTC.

Concerning this clonotype: Being off target in a library aimed at alpha chains, this beta chain has a size of little meaning. The V gene is TRBV7-9, the J gene TRBJ1-1, with D hard to call. This CDR3 contains 12 residues. The ends were cut back, 5 bases at V and 11 bases at J, with 15 bases in the middle. From germline, CDR1 is SEHNR and CDR2 FQNEAQ (reference sequence). The chain's CDR3 is CASSRENRFAFF. CDR3 in DNA: TGTGCCAGCAGCCGTGAGAACAGATTTGCTTTCTTT.

In regard to this clonotype: This beta chain lies outside the target of a library built for alpha chains; its clone size means little. The V and J genes are TRBV7-2 and TRBJ2-1, with 9 bases lining up with TRBD2. The V gene end was trimmed by 4 bases and the J gene end by 0 bases; junction bases not matched to a gene: 4. Germline V gene lookup returns CDR1 SGHTA and CDR2 FQGNSA. CDR3 size: 16 residues. The CDR3 region is CASSYSGGSSYNEQFF. The CDR3 nucleotides are TGTGCCAGCAGCTATAGCGGGGGTAGCTCCTACAATGAGCAGTTCTTC.

Turning to this clonotype: The library was designed around alpha chains, so this beta chain is a stray read whose abundance carries little weight. This CDR3 reads CASSPGRSYEQYV. In nucleotides, the CDR3 is TGTGCCAGCAGCCCTGGCAGATCCTACGAGCAGTACGTC. The gene calls are TRBV7-8 and TRBJ2-7; D unresolved. The germline V gene has CDR1 SGHVS and CDR2 FQNEAQ. The ends were cut back, 5 bases at V and 1 base at J, with 9 bases in the middle. This CDR3 is 13 amino acids long.

In the case of this clonotype: This beta chain appears as a stray read in a library generated for alpha chains; its size is not informative. The CDR3 DNA sequence: TGTGCCAGCAGTCACCGACAGGGTACAGGTCAGCCCCAGCATTTT. It is translated as CASSHRQGTGQPQHF. V gene TRBV12-3 or TRBV12-4 combines with J gene TRBJ1-5; 7 bases agree with TRBD1. The CDR3 spans 15 residues. V was clipped by 5 bases and J by 6 bases; unmatched bases: 10.

About this clonotype itself: A library made for alpha chains picked up this beta chain off target, so its size means little. This chain uses TRBV5-1 with TRBJ1-1; a possible D gene is TRBD1 (5 bases). The CDR3 sequence is 15 residues long. The ends were cut back, 6 bases at V and 1 base at J, with 16 bases in the middle. The V gene's germline CDR1 is SGHRS and CDR2 YFSETQ. CDR3 residues: CASTSGTFRNTEAFF. The CDR3 DNA sequence: TGCGCCAGCACATCGGGGACTTTCAGGAACACTGAAGCTTTCTTT.

In regard to this clonotype: Being off target in a library aimed at alpha chains, this beta chain has a size of little meaning. This chain joins TRBV20-1 and TRBJ2-3; TRBD2 matches at 9 bases. The CDR3 totals 15 residues. J was trimmed by 1 base and V by 3 bases; bases with no gene match: 5. CDR1 is DFQATT and CDR2 is SNEGSKA in the germline V gene (reference sequence). CDR3 sequence (DNA): TGCAGTGCTAGGGCTAGCGGGACCCGCACAGATACGCAGTATTTT. Translated: CSARASGTRTDTQYF.